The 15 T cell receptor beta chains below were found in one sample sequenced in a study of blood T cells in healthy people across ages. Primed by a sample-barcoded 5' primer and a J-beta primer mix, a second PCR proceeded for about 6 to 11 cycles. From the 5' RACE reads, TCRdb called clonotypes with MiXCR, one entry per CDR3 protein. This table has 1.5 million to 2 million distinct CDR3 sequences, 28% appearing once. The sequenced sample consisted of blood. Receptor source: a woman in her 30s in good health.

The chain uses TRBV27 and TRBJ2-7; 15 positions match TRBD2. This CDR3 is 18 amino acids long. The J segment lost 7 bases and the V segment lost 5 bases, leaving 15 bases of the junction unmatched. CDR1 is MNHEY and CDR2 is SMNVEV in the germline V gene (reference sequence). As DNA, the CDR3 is TGTGCCAGCAGTCTCGGGACTAGCGGGGGGCCCCAGGCGGTTGAGCAGTACTTC. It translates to CASSLGTSGGPQAVEQYF.

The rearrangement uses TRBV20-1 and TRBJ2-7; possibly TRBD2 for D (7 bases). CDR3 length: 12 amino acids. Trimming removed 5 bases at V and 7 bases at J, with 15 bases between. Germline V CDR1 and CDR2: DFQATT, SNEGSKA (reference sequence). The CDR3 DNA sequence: TGCAGTGCTCGGGGGGCAGTTTGGGAGCAGTACTTC. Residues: CSARGAVWEQYF.

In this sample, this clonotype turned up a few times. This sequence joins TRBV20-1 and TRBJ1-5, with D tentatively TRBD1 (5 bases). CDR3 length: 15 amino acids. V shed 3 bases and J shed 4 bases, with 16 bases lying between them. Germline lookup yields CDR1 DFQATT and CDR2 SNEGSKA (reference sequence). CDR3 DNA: TGCAGTGCTAGTCGTCGTACAGAGGGGAATCAGCCCCAGCATTTT. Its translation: CSASRRTEGNQPQHF.

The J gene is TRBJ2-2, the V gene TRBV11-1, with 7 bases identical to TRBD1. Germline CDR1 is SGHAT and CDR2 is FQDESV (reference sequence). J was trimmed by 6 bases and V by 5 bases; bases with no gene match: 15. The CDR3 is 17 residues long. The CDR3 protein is CASSLRQGYTVAGELFF. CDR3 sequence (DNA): TGTGCCAGCAGCCTGAGACAGGGTTATACCGTCGCCGGGGAGCTGTTTTTT. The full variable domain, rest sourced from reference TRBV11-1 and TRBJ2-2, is EAEVAQSPRYKITEKSQAVAFWCDPISGHATLYWYRQILGQGPELLVQFQDESVVDDSQLPKDRFSAERLKGVDSTLKIQPAELGDSAMYLCASSLRQGYTVAGELFFGEGSRLTVL.

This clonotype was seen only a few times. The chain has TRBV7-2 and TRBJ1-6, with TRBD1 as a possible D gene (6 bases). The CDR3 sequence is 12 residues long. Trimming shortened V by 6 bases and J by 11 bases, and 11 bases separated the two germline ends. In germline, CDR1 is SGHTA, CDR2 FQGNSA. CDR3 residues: CASSTGSPPLHF. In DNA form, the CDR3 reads TGTGCCAGCAGTACAGGGAGTCCACCCCTCCACTTT.

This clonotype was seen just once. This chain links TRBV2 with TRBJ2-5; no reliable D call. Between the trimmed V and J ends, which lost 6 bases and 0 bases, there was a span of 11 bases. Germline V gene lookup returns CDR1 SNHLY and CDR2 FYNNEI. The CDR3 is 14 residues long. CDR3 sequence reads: CASRGEQYQETQYF. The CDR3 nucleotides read TGTGCCAGCAGGGGTGAACAGTACCAAGAGACCCAGTACTTC.

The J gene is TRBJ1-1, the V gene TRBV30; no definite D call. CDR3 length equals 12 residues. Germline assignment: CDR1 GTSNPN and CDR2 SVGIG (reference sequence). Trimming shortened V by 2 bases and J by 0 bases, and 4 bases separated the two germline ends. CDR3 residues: CAWSTMNTEAFF. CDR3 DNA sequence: TGTGCCTGGAGTACTATGAACACTGAAGCTTTCTTT.

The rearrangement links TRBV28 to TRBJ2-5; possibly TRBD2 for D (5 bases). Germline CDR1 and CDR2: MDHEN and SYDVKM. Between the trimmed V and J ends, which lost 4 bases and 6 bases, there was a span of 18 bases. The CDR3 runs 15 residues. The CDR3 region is CASSSAGPSDKTQYF. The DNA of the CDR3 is TGTGCCAGCAGTTCCGCGGGCCCGTCGGATAAGACCCAGTACTTC.

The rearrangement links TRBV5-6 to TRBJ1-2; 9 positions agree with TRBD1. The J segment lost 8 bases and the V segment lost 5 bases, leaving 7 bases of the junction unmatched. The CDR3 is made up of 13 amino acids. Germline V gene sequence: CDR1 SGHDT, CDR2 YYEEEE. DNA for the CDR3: TGTGCCAGCAGACCGGACAGGGGTGAAGGCTACACCTTC. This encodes CASRPDRGEGYTF.

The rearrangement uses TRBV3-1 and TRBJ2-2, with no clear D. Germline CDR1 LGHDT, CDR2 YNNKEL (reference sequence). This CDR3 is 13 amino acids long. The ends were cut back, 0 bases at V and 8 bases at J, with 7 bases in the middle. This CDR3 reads CASSQDPQGELFF. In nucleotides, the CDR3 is TGTGCCAGCAGCCAAGATCCACAAGGGGAGCTGTTTTTT.

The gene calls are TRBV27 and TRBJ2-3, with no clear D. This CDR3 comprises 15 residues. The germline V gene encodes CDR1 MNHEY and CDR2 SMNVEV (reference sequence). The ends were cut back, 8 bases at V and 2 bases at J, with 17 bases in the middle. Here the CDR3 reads CASRLSRTVTDTQYF. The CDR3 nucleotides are TGTGCCAGCCGCCTGTCGCGGACGGTCACAGATACGCAGTATTTT.

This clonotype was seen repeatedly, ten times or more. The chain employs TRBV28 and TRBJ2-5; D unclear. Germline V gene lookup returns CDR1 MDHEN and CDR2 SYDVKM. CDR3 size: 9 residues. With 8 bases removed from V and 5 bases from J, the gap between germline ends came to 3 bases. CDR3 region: CASGETQYF. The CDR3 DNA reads TGTGCCAGCGGGGAGACCCAGTACTTC.

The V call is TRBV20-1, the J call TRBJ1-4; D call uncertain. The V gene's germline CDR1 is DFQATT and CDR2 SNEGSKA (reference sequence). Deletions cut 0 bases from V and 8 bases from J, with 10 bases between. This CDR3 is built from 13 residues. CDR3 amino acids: CSARDSIAEKLFF. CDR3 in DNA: TGCAGTGCTAGAGATTCGATTGCGGAAAAACTGTTTTTT.

The CDR3 spells CSARAPSGVDDEQFF. In DNA, the CDR3 is TGCAGTGCTAGGGCTCCTAGCGGGGTCGATGATGAGCAGTTCTTC. The chain combines TRBV20-1 with TRBJ2-1; 9 bases match TRBD2. This CDR3 has 15 amino acids. V shed 3 bases and J 8 bases; nucleotides not matched to a gene: 11. Germline V gene sequence: CDR1 DFQATT, CDR2 SNEGSKA (reference sequence).

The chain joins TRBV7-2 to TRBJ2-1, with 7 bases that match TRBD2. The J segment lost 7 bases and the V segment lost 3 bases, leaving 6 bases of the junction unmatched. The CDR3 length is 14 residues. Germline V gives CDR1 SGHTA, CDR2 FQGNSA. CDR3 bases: TGTGCCAGCAGCTTCACCCGGGGGGATAATGAGCAGTTCTTC. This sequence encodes CASSFTRGDNEQFF.